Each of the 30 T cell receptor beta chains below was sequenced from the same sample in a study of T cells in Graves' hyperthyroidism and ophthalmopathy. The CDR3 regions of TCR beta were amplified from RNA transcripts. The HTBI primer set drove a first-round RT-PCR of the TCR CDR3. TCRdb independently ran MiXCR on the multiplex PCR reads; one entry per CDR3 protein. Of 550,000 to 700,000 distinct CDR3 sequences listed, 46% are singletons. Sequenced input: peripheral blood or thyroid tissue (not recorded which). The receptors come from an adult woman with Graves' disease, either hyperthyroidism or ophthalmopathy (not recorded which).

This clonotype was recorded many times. For the CDR3, the DNA is TGTGCCAGCAGCTCTATGTCCACAGGGGGGCTAGATCAGCCCCAGCATTTT. It is translated as CASSSMSTGGLDQPQHF. The V call is TRBV7-6, the J call TRBJ1-5, with 8 nucleotides matching TRBD1. This CDR3 has 17 residues. V gave up 4 bases and J gave up 5 bases; unmatched junction bases: 13. Looked up from germline, CDR1 is SGHVS and CDR2 is FNYEAQ.

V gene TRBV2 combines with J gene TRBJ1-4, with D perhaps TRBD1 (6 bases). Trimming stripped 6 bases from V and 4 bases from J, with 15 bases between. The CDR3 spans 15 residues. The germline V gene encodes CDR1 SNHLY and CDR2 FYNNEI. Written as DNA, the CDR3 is TGTGCCAGCAGAAAAGAGTGGGACATTAATGAAAAACTGTTTTTT. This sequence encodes CASRKEWDINEKLFF.

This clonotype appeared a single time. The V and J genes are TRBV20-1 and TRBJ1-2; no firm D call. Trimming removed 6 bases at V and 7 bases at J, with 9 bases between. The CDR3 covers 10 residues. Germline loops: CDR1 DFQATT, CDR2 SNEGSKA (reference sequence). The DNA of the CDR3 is TGCAGTGCCCTACCCCGTGGCTACACCTTC. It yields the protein CSALPRGYTF.

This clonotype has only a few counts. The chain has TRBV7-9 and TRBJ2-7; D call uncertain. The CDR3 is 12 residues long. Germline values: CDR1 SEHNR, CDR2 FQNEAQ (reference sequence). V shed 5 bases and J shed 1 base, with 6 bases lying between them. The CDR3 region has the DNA TGTGCCAGCAGCCGTATGTCCTACGAGCAGTACTTC. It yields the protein CASSRMSYEQYF.

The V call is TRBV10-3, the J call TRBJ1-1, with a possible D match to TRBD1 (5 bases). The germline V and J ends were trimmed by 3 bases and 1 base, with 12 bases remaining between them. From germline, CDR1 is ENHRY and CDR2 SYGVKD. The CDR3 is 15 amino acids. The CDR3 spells CAISESGTANTEAFF. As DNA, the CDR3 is TGTGCCATCAGTGAAAGCGGGACGGCGAACACTGAAGCTTTCTTT.

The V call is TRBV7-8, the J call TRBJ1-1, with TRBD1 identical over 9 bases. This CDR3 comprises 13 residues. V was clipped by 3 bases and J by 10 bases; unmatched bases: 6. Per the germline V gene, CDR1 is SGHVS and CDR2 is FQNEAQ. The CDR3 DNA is TGTGCCAGCAGCTTGGGACAGGGTGGGGCAGCTTTCTTT. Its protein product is CASSLGQGGAAFF.

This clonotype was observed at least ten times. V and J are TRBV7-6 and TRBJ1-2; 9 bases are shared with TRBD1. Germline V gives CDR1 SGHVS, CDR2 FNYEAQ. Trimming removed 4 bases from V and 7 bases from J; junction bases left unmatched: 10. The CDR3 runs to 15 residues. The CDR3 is CASSSRTGADGGYTF. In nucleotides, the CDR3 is TGTGCCAGCAGCTCCCGGACAGGGGCCGATGGTGGCTACACCTTC.

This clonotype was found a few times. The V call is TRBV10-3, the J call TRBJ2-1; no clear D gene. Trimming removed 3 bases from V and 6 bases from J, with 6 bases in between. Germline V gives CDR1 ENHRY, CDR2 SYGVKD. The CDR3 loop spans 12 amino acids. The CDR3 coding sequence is TGTGCCATCAGTGAATTGGGCAATGAGCAGTTCTTC. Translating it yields CAISELGNEQFF.

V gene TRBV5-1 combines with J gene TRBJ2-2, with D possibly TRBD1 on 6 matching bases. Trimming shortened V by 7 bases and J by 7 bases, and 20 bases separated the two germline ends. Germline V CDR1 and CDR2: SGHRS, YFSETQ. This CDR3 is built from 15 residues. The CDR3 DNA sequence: TGCGCCAGCTCAACAGGGTTGGTTGTCTACGGGGAGCTGTTTTTT. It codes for CASSTGLVVYGELFF.

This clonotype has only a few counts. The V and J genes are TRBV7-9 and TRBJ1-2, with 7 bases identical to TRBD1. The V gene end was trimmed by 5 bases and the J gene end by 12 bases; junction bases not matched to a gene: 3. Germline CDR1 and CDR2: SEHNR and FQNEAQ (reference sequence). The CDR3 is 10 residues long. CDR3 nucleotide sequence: TGTGCCAGCAGCCCCAGGGGGAACACCTTC. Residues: CASSPRGNTF. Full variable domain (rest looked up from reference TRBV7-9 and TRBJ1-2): DTGVSQNPRHKITKRGQNVTFRCDPISEHNRLYWYRQTLGQGPEFLTYFQNEAQLEKSRLLSDRFSAERPKGSFSTLEIQRTEQGDSAMYLCASSPRGNTFGSGTRLTVV.

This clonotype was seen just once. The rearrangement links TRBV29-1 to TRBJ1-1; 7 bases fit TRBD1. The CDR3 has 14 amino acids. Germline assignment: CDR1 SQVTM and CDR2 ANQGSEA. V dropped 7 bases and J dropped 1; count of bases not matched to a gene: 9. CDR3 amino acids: CSGGPGQQNTEAFF. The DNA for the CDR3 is TGCAGCGGCGGGCCGGGACAGCAGAACACTGAAGCTTTCTTT.

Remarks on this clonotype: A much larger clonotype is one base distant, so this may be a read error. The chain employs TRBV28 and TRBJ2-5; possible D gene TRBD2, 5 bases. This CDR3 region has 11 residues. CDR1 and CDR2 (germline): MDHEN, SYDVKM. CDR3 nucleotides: TGTGTCAGCAGTTTATGGGGAGCCCAGTACTTC. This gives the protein CVSSLWGAQYF.

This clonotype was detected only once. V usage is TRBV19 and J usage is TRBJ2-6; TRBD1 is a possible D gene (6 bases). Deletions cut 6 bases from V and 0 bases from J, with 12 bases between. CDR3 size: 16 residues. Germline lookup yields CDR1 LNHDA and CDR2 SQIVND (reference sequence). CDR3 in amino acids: CASSRGSPSGANVLTF. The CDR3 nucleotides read TGTGCCAGTAGCAGGGGAAGTCCCTCTGGGGCCAACGTCCTGACTTTC.

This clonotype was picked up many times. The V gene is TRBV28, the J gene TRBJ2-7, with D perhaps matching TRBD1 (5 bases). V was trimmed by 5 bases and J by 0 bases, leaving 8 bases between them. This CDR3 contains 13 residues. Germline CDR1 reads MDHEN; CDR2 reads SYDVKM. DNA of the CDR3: TGTGCCAGCAGTCCAGGGATCTCCTACGAGCAGTACTTC. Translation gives CASSPGISYEQYF.

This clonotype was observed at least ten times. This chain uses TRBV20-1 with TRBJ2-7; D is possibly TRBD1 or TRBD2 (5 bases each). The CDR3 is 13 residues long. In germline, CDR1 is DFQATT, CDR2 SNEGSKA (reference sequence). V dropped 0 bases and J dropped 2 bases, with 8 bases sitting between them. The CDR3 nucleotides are TGCAGTGCTAGAGATGGGGGAGCCTACGAGCAGTACTTC. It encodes CSARDGGAYEQYF.

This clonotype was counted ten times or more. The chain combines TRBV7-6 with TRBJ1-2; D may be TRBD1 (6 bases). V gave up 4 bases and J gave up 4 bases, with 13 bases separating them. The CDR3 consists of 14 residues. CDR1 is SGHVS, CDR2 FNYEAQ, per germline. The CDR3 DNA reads TGTGCCAGCAGCTCCTACGAGGGGGGCTATGGCTACACCTTC. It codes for CASSSYEGGYGYTF.

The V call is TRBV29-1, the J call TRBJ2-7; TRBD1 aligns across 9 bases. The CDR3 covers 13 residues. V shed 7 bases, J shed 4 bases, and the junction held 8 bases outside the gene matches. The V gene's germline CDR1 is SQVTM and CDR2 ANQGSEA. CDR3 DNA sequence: TGCAGCGCCTCAACAGGGACAGGGTACGAGCAGTACTTC. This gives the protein CSASTGTGYEQYF.

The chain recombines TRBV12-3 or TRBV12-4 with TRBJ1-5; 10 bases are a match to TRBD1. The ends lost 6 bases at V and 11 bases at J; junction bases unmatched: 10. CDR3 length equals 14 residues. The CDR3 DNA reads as TGTGCCAGCAGCGACAGGGGGCGGCAAGAGACCCAGCATTTT. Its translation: CASSDRGRQETQHF.

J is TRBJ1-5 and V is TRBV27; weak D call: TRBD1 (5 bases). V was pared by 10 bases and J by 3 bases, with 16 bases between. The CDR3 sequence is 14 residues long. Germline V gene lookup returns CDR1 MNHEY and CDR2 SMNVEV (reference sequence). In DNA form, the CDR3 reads TGTGCCACCCGGACAAGGGGCTACAATCAGCCCCAGCATTTT. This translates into CATRTRGYNQPQHF.

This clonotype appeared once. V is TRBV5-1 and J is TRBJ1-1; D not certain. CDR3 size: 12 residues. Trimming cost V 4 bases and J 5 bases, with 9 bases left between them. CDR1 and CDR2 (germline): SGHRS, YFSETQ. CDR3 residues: CASSDSGTEAFF. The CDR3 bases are TGCGCCAGCAGCGATAGCGGGACTGAAGCTTTCTTT.

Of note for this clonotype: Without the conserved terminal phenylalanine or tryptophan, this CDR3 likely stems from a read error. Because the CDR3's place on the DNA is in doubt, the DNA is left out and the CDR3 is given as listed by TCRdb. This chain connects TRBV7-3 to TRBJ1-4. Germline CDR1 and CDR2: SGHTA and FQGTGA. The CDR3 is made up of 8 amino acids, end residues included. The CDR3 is CASSFRSR.

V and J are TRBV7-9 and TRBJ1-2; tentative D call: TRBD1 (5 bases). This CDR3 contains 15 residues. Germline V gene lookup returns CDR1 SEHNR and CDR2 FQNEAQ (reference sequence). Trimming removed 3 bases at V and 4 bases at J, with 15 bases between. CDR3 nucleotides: TGTGCCAGCAGCTTGGCGGGGGGAACTAGCTATGGCTACACCTTC. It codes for CASSLAGGTSYGYTF.

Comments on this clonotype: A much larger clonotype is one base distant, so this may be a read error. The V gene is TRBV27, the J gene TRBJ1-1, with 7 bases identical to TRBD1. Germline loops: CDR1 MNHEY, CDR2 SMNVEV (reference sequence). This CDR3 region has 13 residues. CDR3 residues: CASSFRGRTGAFF. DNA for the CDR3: TGTGCCAGCAGTTTCAGGGGGAGGACTGGAGCTTTCTTT.

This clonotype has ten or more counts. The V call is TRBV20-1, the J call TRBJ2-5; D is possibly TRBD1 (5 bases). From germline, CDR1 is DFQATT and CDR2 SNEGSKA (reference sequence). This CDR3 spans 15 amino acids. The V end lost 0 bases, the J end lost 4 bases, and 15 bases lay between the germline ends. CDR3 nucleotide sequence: TGCAGTGCTAGAGACCGGCGCTCGCAGGGAGAGACCCAGTACTTC. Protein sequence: CSARDRRSQGETQYF.

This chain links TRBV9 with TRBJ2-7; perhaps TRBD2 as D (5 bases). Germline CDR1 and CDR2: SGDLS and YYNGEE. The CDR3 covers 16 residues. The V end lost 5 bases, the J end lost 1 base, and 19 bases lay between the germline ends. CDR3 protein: CASRDATGNGSYEQYF. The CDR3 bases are TGTGCCAGCAGAGACGCAACCGGGAACGGGTCCTACGAGCAGTACTTC.

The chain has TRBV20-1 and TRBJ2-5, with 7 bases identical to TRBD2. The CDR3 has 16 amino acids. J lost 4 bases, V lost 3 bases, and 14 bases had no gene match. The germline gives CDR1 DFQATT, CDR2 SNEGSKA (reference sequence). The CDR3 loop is CSARVLAEDGGETQYF. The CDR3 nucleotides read TGCAGTGCTAGGGTCCTAGCGGAAGATGGGGGAGAGACCCAGTACTTC.

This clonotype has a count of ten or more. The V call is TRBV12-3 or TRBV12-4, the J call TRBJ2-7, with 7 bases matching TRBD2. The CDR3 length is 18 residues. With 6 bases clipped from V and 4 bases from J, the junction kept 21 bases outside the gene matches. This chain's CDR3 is CASSPPPVWRELRYEQYF. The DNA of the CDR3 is TGTGCCAGCAGCCCTCCCCCGGTATGGCGGGAGCTAAGGTACGAGCAGTACTTC.

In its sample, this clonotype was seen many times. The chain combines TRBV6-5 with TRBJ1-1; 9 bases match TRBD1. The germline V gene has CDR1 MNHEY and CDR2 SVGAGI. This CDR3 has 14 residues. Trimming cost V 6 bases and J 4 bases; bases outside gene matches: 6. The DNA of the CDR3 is TGTGCCAGCAGAAATACAGGGGGCCTCACTGAAGCTTTCTTT. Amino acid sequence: CASRNTGGLTEAFF.

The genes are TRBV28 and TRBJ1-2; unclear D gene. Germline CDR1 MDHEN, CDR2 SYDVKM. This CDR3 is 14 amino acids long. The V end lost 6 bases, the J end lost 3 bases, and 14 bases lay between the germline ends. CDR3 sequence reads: CASSHRGPYYGYTF. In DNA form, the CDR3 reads TGTGCCAGCAGCCACAGAGGGCCATACTATGGCTACACCTTC.

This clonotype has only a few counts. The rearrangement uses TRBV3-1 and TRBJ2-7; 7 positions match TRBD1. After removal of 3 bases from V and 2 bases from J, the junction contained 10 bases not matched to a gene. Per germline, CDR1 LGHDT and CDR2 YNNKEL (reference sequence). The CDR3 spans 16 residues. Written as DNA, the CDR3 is TGTGCCAGCAGCCAGGGTGCACAGGGGTTAGCCTACGAGCAGTACTTC. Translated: CASSQGAQGLAYEQYF.